The 8 T cell receptor beta chains below come from one sample, sequenced in a study of identifying expanded T cells in peripheral blood. Repertoires were generated with immunoSEQ multiplex PCR, while TCRdb's copy carries only in-frame clones and drops some. This sample has 100,000 to 150,000 clones, with 86% found just once. Material for sequencing was blood. Source of these receptors: a person aged 18 to 70 in good health.

The V and J genes are TRBV10-3 and TRBJ2-5; D may be TRBD2 (6 bases). The V end was cut by 0 bases, the J end by 10 bases, with 18 bases between. This CDR3 spans 15 amino acids. The germline V gene encodes CDR1 ENHRY and CDR2 SYGVKD. In nucleotides, the CDR3 is TGTGCCATCAGTGAGTCGGAGACGGAGGGAAGGGACCAGTACTTC. It encodes CAISESETEGRDQYF.

The rearrangement uses TRBV5-1 and TRBJ2-7; D gene unclear. The CDR3 spans 15 residues. The V and J ends lost 0 bases and 0 bases respectively, with 10 bases between them. Per germline, CDR1 SGHRS and CDR2 YFSETQ. The CDR3 DNA reads as TGCGCCAGCAGCTTGGGGTCCGAGACCTCCTACGAGCAGTACTTC. Residues: CASSLGSETSYEQYF.

The chain has TRBV7-3 and TRBJ2-1; no firm D call. The length of the CDR3 is 13 residues. The ends were cut back, 1 base at V and 6 bases at J, with 7 bases in the middle. Looked up from germline, CDR1 is SGHTA and CDR2 is FQGTGA. Written as DNA, the CDR3 is TGTGCCAGCAGCTTAATCGCGGTCAATGAGCAGTTCTTC. Protein: CASSLIAVNEQFF.

The chain joins TRBV6-1 to TRBJ2-5; maybe TRBD2 (5 bases). There are 15 residues in the CDR3. Germline CDR1 and CDR2: MNHNS and SASEGT. Trimming pared 5 bases from V and 5 bases from J, leaving 18 bases between. The CDR3 DNA is TGTGCCAGCAGTCCCCGTGCGGGCAGCCGGGAGACCCAGTACTTC. Protein product: CASSPRAGSRETQYF.

Only a few counts were recorded for this clone. V and J are TRBV11-2 and TRBJ1-5; maybe TRBD1 (6 bases). With 6 bases removed from V and 2 bases from J, the gap between germline ends came to 11 bases. In germline, CDR1 is SGHAT, CDR2 FQNNGV. This CDR3 has 14 amino acids. CDR3 nucleotides: TGTGCCAGCAGACGGACAGACCGCAATCAGCCCCAGCATTTT. This gives the protein CASRRTDRNQPQHF. Combining the CDR3 with reference TRBV11-2 and TRBJ1-5 gives the whole variable domain EAGVAQSPRYKIIEKRQSVAFWCNPISGHATLYWYQQILGQGPKLLIQFQNNGVVDDSQLPKDRFSAERLKGVDSTLKIQPAKLEDSAVYLCASRRTDRNQPQHFGDGTRLSIL.

V is TRBV19 and J is TRBJ2-1, with 11 nucleotides matching TRBD2. Germline V gives CDR1 LNHDA, CDR2 SQIVND (reference sequence). The length of the CDR3 is 14 residues. Trimming took 7 bases from V and 8 from J; bases not matched to a gene: 7. CDR3 loop: CASKAPSGRHEQFF. As DNA, the CDR3 is TGTGCCAGTAAGGCGCCTAGCGGGAGGCATGAGCAGTTCTTC.

The J gene is TRBJ2-2, the V gene TRBV2, with a possible D match to TRBD1 (6 bases). V shed 9 bases and J shed 2 bases, with 16 bases lying between them. The CDR3 is 15 residues long. Germline lookup yields CDR1 SNHLY and CDR2 FYNNEI. This chain's CDR3 is CASSQGSLNTGELFF. CDR3 bases: TGTGCCAGTAGTCAGGGGAGCCTAAACACCGGGGAGCTGTTTTTT.

The chain recombines TRBV13 with TRBJ2-1, with 11 bases identical to TRBD1. The CDR3 contains 14 residues. V was clipped by 3 bases and J by 7 bases; unmatched bases: 2. The germline CDR1 and CDR2 sequences are PRHDT and FYEKMQ (reference sequence). The CDR3 DNA follows: TGTGCCAGCAGCTTGGACAGGGGGCGGAATGAGCAGTTCTTC. This encodes CASSLDRGRNEQFF.